This TCR beta chain was captured by sequencing in a study of radiotherapy plus CTLA-4 blockade in lung cancer. Study background: With approximately 30% of patients having disease control, objective responses were seen in roughly 19%. Findings and caveats of the study: In blood, tumor-derived TCR clones expanded after radiotherapy plus ipilimumab.

The CDR3 is 15 residues long. Trimming stripped 6 bases from V and 2 bases from J, with 11 bases between. CDR1 is MNHEY, CDR2 SVGAGI, per germline. Repertoires were generated with immunoSEQ multiplex PCR, while TCRdb's copy carries only in-frame clones and drops some. Of fewer than 65,000 clones in the sample, 79% are singletons; the top ten hold 8.5%. Note on this clone: Antigen specificity is unknown.

The receptor's source is a human donor with non-small cell lung cancer who had a complete response to radiotherapy plus ipilimumab. The source material was peripheral blood, sampled from a patient treated with radiotherapy plus ipilimumab. This sequence joins TRBV6-5 and TRBJ2-6, with TRBD1 as a possible D gene (6 bases). Here the CDR3 DNA reads TGTGCCAGCAGACTCCGACAGGCTGGGGCCAACGTCCTGACTTTC. Protein: CASRLRQAGANVLTF.